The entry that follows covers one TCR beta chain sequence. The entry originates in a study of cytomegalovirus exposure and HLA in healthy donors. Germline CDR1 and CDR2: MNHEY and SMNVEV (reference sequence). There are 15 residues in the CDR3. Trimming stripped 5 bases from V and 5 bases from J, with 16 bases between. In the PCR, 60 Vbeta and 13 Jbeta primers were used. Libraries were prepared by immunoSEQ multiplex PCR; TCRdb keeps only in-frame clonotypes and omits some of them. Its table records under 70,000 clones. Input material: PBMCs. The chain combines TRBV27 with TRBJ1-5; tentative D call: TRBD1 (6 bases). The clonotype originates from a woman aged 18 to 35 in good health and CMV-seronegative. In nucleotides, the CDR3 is TGTGCCAGCAGTCCCCTCCGACAGGCAGATCAGCCCCAGCATTTT. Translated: CASSPLRQADQPQHF.